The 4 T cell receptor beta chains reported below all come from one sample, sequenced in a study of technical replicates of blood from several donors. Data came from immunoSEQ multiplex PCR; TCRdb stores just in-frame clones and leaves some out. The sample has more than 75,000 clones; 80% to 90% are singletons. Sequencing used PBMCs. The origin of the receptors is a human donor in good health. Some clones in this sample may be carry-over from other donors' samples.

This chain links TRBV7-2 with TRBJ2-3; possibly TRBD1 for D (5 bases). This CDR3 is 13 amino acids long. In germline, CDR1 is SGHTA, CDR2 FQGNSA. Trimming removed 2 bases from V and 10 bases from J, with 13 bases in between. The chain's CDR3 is CASSLLFSQAQYF. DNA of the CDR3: TGTGCCAGCAGCTTACTCTTTTCACAGGCGCAGTATTTT. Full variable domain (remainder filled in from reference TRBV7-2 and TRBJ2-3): GAGVSQSPSNKVTEKGKDVELRCDPISGHTALYWYRQSLGQGLEFLIYFQGNSAPDKSGLPSDRFSAERTGGSVSTLTIQRTQQEDSAVYLCASSLLFSQAQYFGPGTRLTVL.

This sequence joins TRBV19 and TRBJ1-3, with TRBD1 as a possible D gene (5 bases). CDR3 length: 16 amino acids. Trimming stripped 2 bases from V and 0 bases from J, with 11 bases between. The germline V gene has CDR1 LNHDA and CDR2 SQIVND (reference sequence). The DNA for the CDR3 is TGTGCCAGTAGTATAACTACAGGTGGCTCTGGAAACACCATATATTTT. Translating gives CASSITTGGSGNTIYF.

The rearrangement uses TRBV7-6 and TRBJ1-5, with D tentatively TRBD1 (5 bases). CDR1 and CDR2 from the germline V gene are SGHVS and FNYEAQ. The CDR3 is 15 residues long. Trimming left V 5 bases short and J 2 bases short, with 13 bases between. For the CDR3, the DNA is TGTGCCAGCAGCCCGGAGGGGAGAGGCAATCAGCCCCAGCATTTT. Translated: CASSPEGRGNQPQHF.

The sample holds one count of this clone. The CDR3 coding sequence is TGTGCCAGCAGCCCGATTTTGACAGGGTTGGGAGATACGCAGTATTTT. This encodes CASSPILTGLGDTQYF. The chain carries TRBV7-6 and TRBJ2-3; 7 nucleotides line up with TRBD1. This CDR3 comprises 16 residues. With 5 bases clipped from V and 5 bases from J, the junction kept 13 bases outside the gene matches. Germline values: CDR1 SGHVS, CDR2 FNYEAQ.